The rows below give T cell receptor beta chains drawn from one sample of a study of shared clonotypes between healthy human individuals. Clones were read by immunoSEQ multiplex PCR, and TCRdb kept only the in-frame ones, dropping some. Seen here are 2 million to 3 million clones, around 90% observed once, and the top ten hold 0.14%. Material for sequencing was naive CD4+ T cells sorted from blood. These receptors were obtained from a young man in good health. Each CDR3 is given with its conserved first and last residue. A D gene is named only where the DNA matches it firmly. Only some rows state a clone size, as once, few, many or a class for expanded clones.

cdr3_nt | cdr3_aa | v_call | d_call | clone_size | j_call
TGTGCCAGCAGTTACTCTACGGCAGCATCCTACGAGCAGTACTTC | CASSYSTAASYEQYF | TRBV6-5 | . | . | TRBJ2-7
TGCGCCAGCAGCCAACTAGTTAGCGGGAGGGCCCCCTACGAGCAGTACTTC | CASSQLVSGRAPYEQYF | TRBV4-3 | TRBD2 | . | TRBJ2-7
TGTGCCAGCGGGGGTTACGAGCAGTACTTC | CASGGYEQYF | TRBV21-1 | . | . | TRBJ2-7
TGCGCCAGCAGCCATCCCGGACAGCAAGGCTCCTATGGCTACACCTTC | CASSHPGQQGSYGYTF | TRBV4-1 | . | . | TRBJ1-2
TGTGCCAGCAGTTTTTTACAGACCTCGGGAACCGGGGAGCTGTTTTTT | CASSFLQTSGTGELFF | TRBV27 | . | . | TRBJ2-2
TGTGCCAGCAGTGAATTGGGCAGAGGCACAGATACGCAGTATTTT | CASSELGRGTDTQYF | TRBV25-1 | . | . | TRBJ2-3
TGTGCCAGCCGGAGGGGCCGGGAACTGTTTTTT | CASRRGRELFF | TRBV6-5 | . | . | TRBJ1-4
TGTGCTAGCAGCCCCACAGGTTACTCTGGGGCCAACGTCCTGACTTTC | CASSPTGYSGANVLTF | TRBV7-7 | . | . | TRBJ2-6
TGTGCCAGCAGTGAAGAGCGGGGCTCCTACAATGAGCAGTTCTTC | CASSEERGSYNEQFF | TRBV6-1 | TRBD2 | . | TRBJ2-1
TGTGCTAGTGCCTGGACAGGGGGCGCGGAGACCCAGTACTTC | CASAWTGGAETQYF | TRBV12-5 | TRBD1 | few | TRBJ2-5
TGCGCCAGCAGCTCCCGGACAGGGGCTAACACTGAAGCTTTCTTT | CASSSRTGANTEAFF | TRBV5-1 | TRBD1 | . | TRBJ1-1
TGTGCTAGCGACCACGCTAGGGAGCTAGCGGGGGCACAAGAGACCCAGTACTTC | CASDHARELAGAQETQYF | TRBV12-5 | TRBD2 | . | TRBJ2-5
TGCGCCAGCTCGACAGGGGGATCCTACGAGCAGTACTTC | CASSTGGSYEQYF | TRBV5-1 | TRBD1 | . | TRBJ2-7
TGCGCCAGCAGCCACCCCCCGCGATCCTACGAGCAGTACTTC | CASSHPPRSYEQYF | TRBV4-1 | . | once | TRBJ2-7
TGTGCCAGCAGGACCGACAGCCACTATGGCTACACCTTC | CASRTDSHYGYTF | TRBV2 | . | . | TRBJ1-2
TGCGCCAGCAGCCAAGGGGGGACTAGCGGAGGGGAGACCCAGTACTTC | CASSQGGTSGGETQYF | TRBV4-3 | TRBD2 | . | TRBJ2-5
TGTGCCAGCGGCGGTGCGCAGCCTGGACCATACGAGCAGTACTTC | CASGGAQPGPYEQYF | TRBV6-1 | . | . | TRBJ2-7
TGTGCCAGCTCACCGCTAGCGGGGGTCACAGATACGCAGTATTTT | CASSPLAGVTDTQYF | TRBV18 | TRBD2 | . | TRBJ2-3
TGTGCCAGCGAGGGACATGGCTACACCTTC | CASEGHGYTF | TRBV19 | . | few | TRBJ1-2
TGCAGCGTTGGTCCAGGGGGGGCTGCTGGGGCCAACGTCCTGACTTTC | CSVGPGGAAGANVLTF | TRBV29-1 | . | . | TRBJ2-6
TGTGCCGGAGGACCGGGACTCGGGTACGAGCAGTACTTC | CAGGPGLGYEQYF | TRBV2 | . | . | TRBJ2-7
TGTGCCAGAATCCACAGGAACTATGGCTACACCTTC | CARIHRNYGYTF | TRBV7-5 | . | . | TRBJ1-2
TGTGCCTGGAGTGGGGGTCTTGGCCAATTCAACACCATATATTTT | CAWSGGLGQFNTIYF | TRBV30 | . | . | TRBJ1-3
TGTGCCAGCAGTGATTACCGGGACCTAACCTATGGCTACACCTTC | CASSDYRDLTYGYTF | TRBV6-6 | . | . | TRBJ1-2
TGTGCCAGCAGTTTGGCGGGCCTAGGTACTGGAAACACCATATATTTT | CASSLAGLGTGNTIYF | TRBV28 | . | . | TRBJ1-3
TGTGCCAGTTCAATGGGGGGCCAGTACAATGAGCAGTTCTTC | CASSMGGQYNEQFF | TRBV27 | . | . | TRBJ2-1
TGCGCCAGCAGCCAGGGACTGAGCTATGGCTACACCTTC | CASSQGLSYGYTF | TRBV4-1 | . | . | TRBJ1-2
TGTGCCAGCAGCGTAGCGCTAGCCGAATACAATGAGCAGTTCTTC | CASSVALAEYNEQFF | TRBV9 | . | . | TRBJ2-1
TGTGCCAGCAGTGAAGCACTAGCCACAGATACGCAGTATTTT | CASSEALATDTQYF | TRBV2 | . | . | TRBJ2-3
TGTGCCAGTAGTATACAGGGCCCCAATCAGCCCCAGCATTTT | CASSIQGPNQPQHF | TRBV19 | . | . | TRBJ1-5
TGTGCCAGCAGCTTAGACGGGACACTCAACACCGGGGAGCTGTTTTTT | CASSLDGTLNTGELFF | TRBV7-2 | . | . | TRBJ2-2
TGCGCCAGCACCCAGAGGGGGAACACTGAAGCTTTCTTT | CASTQRGNTEAFF | TRBV5-1 | . | . | TRBJ1-1
TGTGCCAGCAGCCCCAAAACAGGAGCGAGCCAATACAATGAGCAGTTCTTC | CASSPKTGASQYNEQFF | TRBV11-2 | . | . | TRBJ2-1
TGTGCCAGCAGCTTAATCGGGACAGATAATTCACCCCTCCACTTT | CASSLIGTDNSPLHF | TRBV5-4 | TRBD1 | . | TRBJ1-6
TGTGCCAGCAGCTCCCCCTCTTCGGCAGGTCAGTTCTTC | CASSSPSSAGQFF | TRBV7-2 | . | . | TRBJ2-1
TGTGCCAGCAGTGTTAGTGGGAACACTGAAGCTTTCTTT | CASSVSGNTEAFF | TRBV28 | . | . | TRBJ1-1
TGTGCCAGCAGTTGGGGGGACAGGATCGAGCAGTACTTC | CASSWGDRIEQYF | TRBV6-6 | TRBD1 | once | TRBJ2-7
TGCAGCGTAGGGCAGAGACTGAACACTGAAGCTTTCTTT | CSVGQRLNTEAFF | TRBV29-1 | . | . | TRBJ1-1
TGTGCCTGGAGTTTTTCGACCCTTGGGGATGGCTACACCTTC | CAWSFSTLGDGYTF | TRBV30 | . | . | TRBJ1-2
TGCGCCAGCAGCCAAGAATTGGGTCCCTATGGCTACACCTTC | CASSQELGPYGYTF | TRBV4-3 | . | . | TRBJ1-2
TGTGCCACCAGCGGGGTGAGTGGGCGGGGGGGTCTTGAGCAGTTCTTC | CATSGVSGRGGLEQFF | TRBV15 | TRBD2 | . | TRBJ2-1
TGTGCCAGCAGCTCCCCCCTGGGTCTCTATGGCTACACCTTC | CASSSPLGLYGYTF | TRBV9 | . | . | TRBJ1-2
TGCGCCAGCAGCCTAAGAGGACATTCCGACGAGCAGTACTTC | CASSLRGHSDEQYF | TRBV5-1 | . | . | TRBJ2-7
TGTGCCAGTAGTACAGGGGGTCCTAGCAACACTGAAGCTTTCTTT | CASSTGGPSNTEAFF | TRBV19 | TRBD1 | . | TRBJ1-1
TGTGCCAGCAGCGTTGGTACCTCGAGCTCCTACGAGCAGTACTTC | CASSVGTSSSYEQYF | TRBV9 | . | . | TRBJ2-7
TGTGCCTGGAGTGTATTGAACGAGCAGTACTTC | CAWSVLNEQYF | TRBV30 | . | . | TRBJ2-7